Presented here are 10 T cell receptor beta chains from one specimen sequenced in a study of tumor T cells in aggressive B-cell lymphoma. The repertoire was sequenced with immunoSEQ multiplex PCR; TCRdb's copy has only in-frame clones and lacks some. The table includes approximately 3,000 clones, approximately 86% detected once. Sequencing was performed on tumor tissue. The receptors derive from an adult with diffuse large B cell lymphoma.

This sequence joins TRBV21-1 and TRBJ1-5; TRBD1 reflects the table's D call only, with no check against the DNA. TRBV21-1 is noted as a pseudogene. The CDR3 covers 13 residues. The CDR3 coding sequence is TGTGCCAGCAGTAAGGGGTTCAATCAGCCCCAGCATTTT. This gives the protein CASSKGFNQPQHF.

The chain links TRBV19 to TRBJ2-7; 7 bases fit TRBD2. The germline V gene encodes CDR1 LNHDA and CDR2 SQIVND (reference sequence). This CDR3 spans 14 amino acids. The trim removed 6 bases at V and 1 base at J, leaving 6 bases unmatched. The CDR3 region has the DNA TGTGCCAGTAGGCCTGGGGGGGGTTCCTACGAGCAGTACTTC. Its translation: CASRPGGGSYEQYF.

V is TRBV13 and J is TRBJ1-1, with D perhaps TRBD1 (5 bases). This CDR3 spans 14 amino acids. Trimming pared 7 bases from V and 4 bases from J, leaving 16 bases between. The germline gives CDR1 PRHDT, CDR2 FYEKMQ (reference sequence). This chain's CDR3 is CASNPDIRSTEAFF. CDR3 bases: TGTGCCAGCAACCCGGACATTCGGAGCACTGAAGCTTTCTTT.

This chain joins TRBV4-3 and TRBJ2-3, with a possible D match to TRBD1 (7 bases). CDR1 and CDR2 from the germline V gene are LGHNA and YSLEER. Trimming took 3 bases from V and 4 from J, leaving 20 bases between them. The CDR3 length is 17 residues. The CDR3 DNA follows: TGCGCCAGCAGCCACGTCGGGACTTACCAGGGGGCAGATACGCAGTATTTT. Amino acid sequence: CASSHVGTYQGADTQYF.

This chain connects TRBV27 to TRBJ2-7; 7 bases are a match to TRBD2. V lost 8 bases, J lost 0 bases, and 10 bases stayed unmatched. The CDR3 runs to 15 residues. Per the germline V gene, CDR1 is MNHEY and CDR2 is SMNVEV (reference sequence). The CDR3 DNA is TGTGCCAGCCCCCGCCGTTGGGGGGGCTCCTACGAGCAGTACTTC. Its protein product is CASPRRWGGSYEQYF.

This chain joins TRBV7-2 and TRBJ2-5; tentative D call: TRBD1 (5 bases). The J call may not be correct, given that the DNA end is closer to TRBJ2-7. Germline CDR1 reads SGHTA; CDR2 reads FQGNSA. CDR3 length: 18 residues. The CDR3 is CASSLYGSRLREVREQYF. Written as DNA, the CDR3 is TGTGCCAGCAGCTTATACGGTTCCAGACTCAGGGAAGTCCGCGAGCAGTACTTC.

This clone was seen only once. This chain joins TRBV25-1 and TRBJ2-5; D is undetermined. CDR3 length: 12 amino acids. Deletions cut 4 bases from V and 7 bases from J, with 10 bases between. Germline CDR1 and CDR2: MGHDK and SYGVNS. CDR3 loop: CASSVRFGTQYF. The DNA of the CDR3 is TGTGCCAGCAGTGTGAGGTTCGGGACCCAGTACTTC.

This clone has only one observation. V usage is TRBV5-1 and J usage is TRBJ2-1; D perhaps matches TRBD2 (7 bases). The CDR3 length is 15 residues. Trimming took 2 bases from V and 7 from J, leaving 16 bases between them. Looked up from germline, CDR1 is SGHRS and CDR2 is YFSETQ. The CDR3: CASSLLGGGVNEQFF. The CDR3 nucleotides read TGCGCCAGCAGCTTACTAGGAGGGGGGGTAAATGAGCAGTTCTTC.

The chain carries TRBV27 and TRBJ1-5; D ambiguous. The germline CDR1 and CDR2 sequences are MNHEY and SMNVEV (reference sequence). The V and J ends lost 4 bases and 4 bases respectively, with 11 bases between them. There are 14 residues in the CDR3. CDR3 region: CASSSSGRNQPQHF. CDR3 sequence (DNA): TGTGCCAGCAGTTCCTCGGGTAGGAATCAGCCCCAGCATTTT.

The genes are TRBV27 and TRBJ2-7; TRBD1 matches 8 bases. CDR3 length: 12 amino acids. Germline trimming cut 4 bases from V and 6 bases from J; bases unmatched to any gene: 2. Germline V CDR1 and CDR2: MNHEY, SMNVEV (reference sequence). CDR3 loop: CASSYTGGEQYF. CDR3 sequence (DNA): TGTGCCAGCAGTTACACAGGGGGCGAGCAGTACTTC.